This passage covers 13 T cell receptor beta chains from one sample sequenced in a study of shared clonotypes between healthy human individuals. Sequenced by immunoSEQ multiplex PCR; TCRdb stores in-frame clones only, minus some. The table lists roughly 2,500,000 clones, 93% of them singletons, with around 0.4% in the top ten. The specimen was naive CD4+ T cells from PBMCs. The subset denotes: CD45RA+ positively selected. The receptors were gathered from a man aged 18 to 30 in good health. Some clones in this sample may be carry-over from other donors' samples.

The chain joins TRBV5-1 to TRBJ2-3, with D possibly matching TRBD1 (5 bases). This CDR3 region has 17 residues. CDR1 is SGHRS, CDR2 YFSETQ, per germline. The V and J ends lost 0 bases and 4 bases respectively, with 18 bases between them. The DNA for the CDR3 is TGCGCCAGCAGCTTGGCCCCACCACCTATAGGGGCAGATACGCAGTATTTT. It encodes CASSLAPPPIGADTQYF.

The chain recombines TRBV7-3 with TRBJ2-1; TRBD2 agrees at 8 bases. V lost 3 bases, J lost 2 bases, and 9 bases stayed unmatched. The CDR3 has 17 amino acids. The germline V gene has CDR1 SGHTA and CDR2 FQGTGA. The CDR3 loop reads CASSFSGGPPAYNEQFF. The CDR3 region has the DNA TGTGCCAGCAGCTTTTCGGGGGGGCCCCCCGCCTACAATGAGCAGTTCTTC.

The chain uses TRBV4-3 and TRBJ2-7; 11 nucleotides match TRBD2. V was clipped by 3 bases and J by 3 bases; unmatched bases: 4. The CDR3 sequence is 15 residues long. The V gene's germline CDR1 is LGHNA and CDR2 YSLEER. The CDR3 DNA reads as TGCGCCAGCAGCCAGGGACTAGCGGCCTTCTACGAGCAGTACTTC. It encodes CASSQGLAAFYEQYF.

This sequence joins TRBV5-5 and TRBJ2-7, with TRBD1 matching 8 bases. The CDR3 is 15 amino acids. The germline CDR1 and CDR2 sequences are SGHKS and YYEKEE (reference sequence). V dropped 0 bases and J dropped 7; count of bases not matched to a gene: 9. CDR3: CASSLAGRGPWEQYF. The CDR3 region has the DNA TGTGCCAGCAGCTTGGCCGGCAGGGGGCCTTGGGAGCAGTACTTC.

About this clone: The identical CDR3 is also encoded by other nucleotide sequences in the sample. V usage is TRBV19 and J usage is TRBJ1-5; D is unresolved. This CDR3 is 12 amino acids long. V lost 3 bases, J lost 4 bases, and 4 bases lay in between. Germline V gives CDR1 LNHDA, CDR2 SQIVND (reference sequence). The CDR3 protein is CASSIGNQPQHF. In DNA, the CDR3 is TGTGCCAGTAGTATCGGGAATCAGCCCCAGCATTTT.

This sequence joins TRBV2 and TRBJ1-2; D is ambiguous. Germline V CDR1 and CDR2: SNHLY, FYNNEI. The CDR3 covers 14 residues. V dropped 5 bases and J dropped 4 bases, with 14 bases sitting between them. The CDR3 bases are TGTGCCAGCAGTTTACCCCGGGGTCCCTATGGCTACACCTTC. It is translated as CASSLPRGPYGYTF.

This chain connects TRBV5-4 to TRBJ2-7; TRBD1 matches at 9 bases. The ends lost 4 bases at V and 7 bases at J; junction bases unmatched: 15. CDR3 length: 16 residues. Germline values: CDR1 SGHNT, CDR2 YYREEE (reference sequence). CDR3 nucleotides: TGTGCCAGCAGCCCAGCCCTCCGGGACAGGGTTGGTGAGCAGTACTTC. Protein product: CASSPALRDRVGEQYF.

A single count supports this clone. The CDR3 sequence is CASSQVRGGHGYTF. The CDR3 DNA reads TGTGCCAGCAGCCAAGTTAGAGGGGGCCATGGCTACACCTTC. The chain has TRBV4-2 and TRBJ1-2; 7 bases are a match to TRBD1. The CDR3 runs 14 residues. Unmatched junction bases numbered 5, after V lost 1 base and J lost 6 bases. The germline gives CDR1 LGHNA, CDR2 YNFKEQ.

The chain has TRBV6-5 and TRBJ1-1; tentative D call: TRBD1 (6 bases). CDR1 MNHEY and CDR2 SVGAGI come from the germline V gene. The V and J ends lost 5 bases and 8 bases respectively, with 18 bases between them. The CDR3 totals 14 residues. The CDR3 nucleotides are TGTGCCAGCAGTATCTCCCGGACAGCCCCCGAAGCTTTCTTT. Amino acid sequence: CASSISRTAPEAFF.

The chain joins TRBV19 to TRBJ2-3; 10 bases map to TRBD2. CDR1 is LNHDA, CDR2 SQIVND, per germline (reference sequence). With 4 bases clipped from V and 2 bases from J, the junction kept 6 bases outside the gene matches. CDR3 length: 16 residues. CDR3 sequence reads: CASSKRLAGITDTQYF. The CDR3 DNA is TGTGCCAGTAGTAAGAGACTAGCGGGTATCACAGATACGCAGTATTTT.

The genes are TRBV5-1 and TRBJ2-1; a possible D gene is TRBD2 (7 bases). Trimming cost V 6 bases and J 0 bases, with 16 bases left between them. The CDR3 spans 16 residues. The V gene's germline CDR1 is SGHRS and CDR2 YFSETQ. The CDR3 loop reads CASTVRGTNSYNEQFF. The CDR3, as DNA: TGCGCCAGCACCGTGCGGGGGACAAACTCCTACAATGAGCAGTTCTTC.

This chain connects TRBV2 to TRBJ2-1; a possible D gene is TRBD2 (5 bases). Trimming took 6 bases from V and 4 from J, leaving 16 bases between them. CDR1 SNHLY and CDR2 FYNNEI come from the germline V gene. The CDR3 length is 15 residues. CDR3 sequence: CASRRDGIGYNEQFF. The CDR3 coding sequence is TGTGCCAGCAGGAGGGATGGGATTGGGTACAATGAGCAGTTCTTC.

The chain combines TRBV28 with TRBJ2-7; 10 bases match TRBD2. The CDR3 is 15 amino acids. Germline V gene lookup returns CDR1 MDHEN and CDR2 SYDVKM. V shed 6 bases, J shed 6 bases, and the junction held 11 bases outside the gene matches. The CDR3 region is CASSPRSGRVSEQYF. In DNA form, the CDR3 reads TGTGCCAGCAGCCCACGGAGCGGGAGGGTCTCCGAGCAGTACTTC.